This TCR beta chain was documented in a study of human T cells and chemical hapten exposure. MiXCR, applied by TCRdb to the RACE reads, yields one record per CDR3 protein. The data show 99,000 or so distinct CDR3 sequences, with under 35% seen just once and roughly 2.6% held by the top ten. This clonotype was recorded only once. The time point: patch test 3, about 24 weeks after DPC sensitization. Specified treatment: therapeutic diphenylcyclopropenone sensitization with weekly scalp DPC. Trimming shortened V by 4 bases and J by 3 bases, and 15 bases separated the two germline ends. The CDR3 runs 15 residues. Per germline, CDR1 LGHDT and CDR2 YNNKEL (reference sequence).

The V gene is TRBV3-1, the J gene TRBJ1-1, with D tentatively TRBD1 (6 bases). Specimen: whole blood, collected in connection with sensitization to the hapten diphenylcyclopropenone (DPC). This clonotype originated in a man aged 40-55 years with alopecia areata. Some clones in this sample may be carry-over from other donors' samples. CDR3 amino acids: CASSPQGRGHTEAFF. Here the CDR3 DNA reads TGTGCCAGCAGCCCTCAGGGCAGGGGACACACTGAAGCTTTCTTT. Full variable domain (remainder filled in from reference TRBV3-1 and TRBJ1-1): DTAVSQTPKYLVTQMGNDKSIKCEQNLGHDTMYWYKQDSKKFLKIMFSYNNKELIINETVPNRFSPKSPDKAHLNLHINSLELGDSAVYFCASSPQGRGHTEAFFGQGTRLTVV.